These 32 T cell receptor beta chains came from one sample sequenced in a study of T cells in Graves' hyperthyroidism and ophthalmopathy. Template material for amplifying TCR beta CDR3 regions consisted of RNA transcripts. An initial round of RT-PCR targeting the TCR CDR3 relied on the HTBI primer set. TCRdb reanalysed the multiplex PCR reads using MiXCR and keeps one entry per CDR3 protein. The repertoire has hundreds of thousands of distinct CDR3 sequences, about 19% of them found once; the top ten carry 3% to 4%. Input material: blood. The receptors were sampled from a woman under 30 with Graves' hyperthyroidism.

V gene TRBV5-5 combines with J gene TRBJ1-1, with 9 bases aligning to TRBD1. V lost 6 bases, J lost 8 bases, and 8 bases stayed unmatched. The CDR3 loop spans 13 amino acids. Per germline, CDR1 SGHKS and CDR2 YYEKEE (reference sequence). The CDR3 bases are TGTGCCAGCACCTCCCGGGACAGGGAGGAAGCTTTCTTT. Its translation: CASTSRDREEAFF.

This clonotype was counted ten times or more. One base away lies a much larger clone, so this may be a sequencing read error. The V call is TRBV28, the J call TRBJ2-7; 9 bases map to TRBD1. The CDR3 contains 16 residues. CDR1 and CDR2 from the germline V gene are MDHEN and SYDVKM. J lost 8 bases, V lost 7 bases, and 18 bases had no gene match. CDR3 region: CASKTPGQGTRGKQYF. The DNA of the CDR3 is TGTGCCAGCAAAACTCCGGGACAGGGCACCCGTGGAAAGCAGTACTTC.

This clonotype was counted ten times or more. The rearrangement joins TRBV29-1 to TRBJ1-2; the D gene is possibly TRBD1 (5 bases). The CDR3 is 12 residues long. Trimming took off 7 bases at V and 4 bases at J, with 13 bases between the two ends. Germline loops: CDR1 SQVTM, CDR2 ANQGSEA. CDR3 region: CSGAVGGYGYTF. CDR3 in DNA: TGCAGCGGAGCTGTTGGGGGCTATGGCTACACCTTC.

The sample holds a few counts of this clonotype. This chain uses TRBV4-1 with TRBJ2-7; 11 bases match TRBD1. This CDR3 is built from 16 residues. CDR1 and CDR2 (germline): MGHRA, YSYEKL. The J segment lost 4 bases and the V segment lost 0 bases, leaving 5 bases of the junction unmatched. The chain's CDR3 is CASSQDTRDRGYEQYF. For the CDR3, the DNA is TGCGCCAGCAGCCAAGATACGCGGGACAGGGGGTACGAGCAGTACTTC.

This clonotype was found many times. Here the CDR3 DNA reads TGTGCCAGCAGGGGACAGGGGGCCGGGGAGCTGTTTTTT. Amino acid sequence: CASRGQGAGELFF. V and J are TRBV2 and TRBJ2-2, with 11 bases fitting TRBD1. V lost 6 bases, J lost 6 bases, and 0 bases stayed unmatched. Germline CDR1 is SNHLY and CDR2 is FYNNEI. The length of the CDR3 is 13 residues.

In DNA, the CDR3 is TGTGCCAGCAGTGAAGGAGGACAGGGACGTCCCTACGAGCAGTACTTC. Residues: CASSEGGQGRPYEQYF. The V call is TRBV6-1, the J call TRBJ2-7, with 8 bases that match TRBD1. The junction had 7 bases not matched to a gene; V was cut back by 1 base and J by 2 bases. The germline CDR1 and CDR2 sequences are MNHNS and SASEGT. The CDR3 spans 16 residues.

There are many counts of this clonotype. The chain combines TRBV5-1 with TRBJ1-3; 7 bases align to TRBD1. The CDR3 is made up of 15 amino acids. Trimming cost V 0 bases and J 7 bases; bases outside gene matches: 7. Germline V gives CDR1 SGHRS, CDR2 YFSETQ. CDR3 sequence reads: CASSLGDRVLNTIYF. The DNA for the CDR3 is TGCGCCAGCAGCTTGGGCGACAGGGTACTGAACACCATATATTTT.

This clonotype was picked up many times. The CDR3 loop reads CSVELGQGRLYEQYF. For the CDR3, the DNA is TGCAGCGTTGAGCTGGGACAGGGGCGACTCTACGAGCAGTACTTC. The V and J genes are TRBV29-1 and TRBJ2-7; 10 bases align to TRBD1. Germline CDR1 is SQVTM and CDR2 is ANQGSEA. The trim removed 3 bases at V and 3 bases at J, leaving 8 bases unmatched. This CDR3 has 15 residues.

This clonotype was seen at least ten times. In DNA form, the CDR3 reads TGTGCCAGCAGTTTAGAGGGCAGGGCTAACTATGGCTACACCTTC. Translating gives CASSLEGRANYGYTF. V usage is TRBV27 and J usage is TRBJ1-2, with a tentative D call TRBD1 (5 bases). Trimming took 2 bases from V and 0 from J, leaving 10 bases between them. The germline V gene encodes CDR1 MNHEY and CDR2 SMNVEV (reference sequence). This CDR3 contains 15 residues.

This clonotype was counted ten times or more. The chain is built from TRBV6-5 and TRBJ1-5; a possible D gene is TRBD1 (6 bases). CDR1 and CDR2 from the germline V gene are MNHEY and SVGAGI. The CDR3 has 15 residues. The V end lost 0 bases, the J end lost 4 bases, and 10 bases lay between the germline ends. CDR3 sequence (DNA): TGTGCCAGCAGTTACTCGGCCAGGGGTAATCAGCCCCAGCATTTT. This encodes CASSYSARGNQPQHF.

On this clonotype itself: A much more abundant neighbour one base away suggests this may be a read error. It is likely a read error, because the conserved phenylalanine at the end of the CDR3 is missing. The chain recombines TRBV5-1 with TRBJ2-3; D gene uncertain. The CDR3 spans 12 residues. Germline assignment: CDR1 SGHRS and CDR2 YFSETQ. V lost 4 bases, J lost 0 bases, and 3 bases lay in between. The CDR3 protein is CASSQSTDTQYC. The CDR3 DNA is TGCGCCAGCAGCCAAAGCACAGATACGCAGTATTGT.

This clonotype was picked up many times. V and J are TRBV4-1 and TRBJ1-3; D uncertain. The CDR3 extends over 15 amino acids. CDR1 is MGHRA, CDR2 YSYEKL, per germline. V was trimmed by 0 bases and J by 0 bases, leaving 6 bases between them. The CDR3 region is CASSQDPLSGNTIYF. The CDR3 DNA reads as TGCGCCAGCAGCCAAGATCCCCTCTCTGGAAACACCATATATTTT.

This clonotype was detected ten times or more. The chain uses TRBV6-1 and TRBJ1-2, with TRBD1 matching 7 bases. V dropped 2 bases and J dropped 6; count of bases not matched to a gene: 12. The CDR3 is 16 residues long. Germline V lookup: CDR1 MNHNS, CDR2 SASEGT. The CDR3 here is CASSERNRGPINGYTF. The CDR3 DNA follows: TGTGCCAGCAGTGAAAGAAACAGGGGACCGATTAATGGCTACACCTTC.

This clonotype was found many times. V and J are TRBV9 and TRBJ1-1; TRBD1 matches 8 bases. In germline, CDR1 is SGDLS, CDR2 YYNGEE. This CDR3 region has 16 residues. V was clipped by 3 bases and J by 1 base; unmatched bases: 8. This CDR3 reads CASSEWPDRGNTEAFF. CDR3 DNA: TGTGCCAGCAGCGAGTGGCCCGACAGGGGGAACACTGAAGCTTTCTTT.

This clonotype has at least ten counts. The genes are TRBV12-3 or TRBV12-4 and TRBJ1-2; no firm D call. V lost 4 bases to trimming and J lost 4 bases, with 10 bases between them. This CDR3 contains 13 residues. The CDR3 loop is CASSSGRSYGYTF. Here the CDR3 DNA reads TGTGCCAGCAGTTCAGGACGGAGCTATGGCTACACCTTC.

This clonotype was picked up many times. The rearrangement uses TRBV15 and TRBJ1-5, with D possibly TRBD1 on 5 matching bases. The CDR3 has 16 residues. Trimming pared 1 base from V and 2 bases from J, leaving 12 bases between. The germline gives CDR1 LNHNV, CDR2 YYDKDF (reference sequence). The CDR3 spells CATSRGGVWGNQPQHF. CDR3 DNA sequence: TGTGCCACCAGCAGAGGGGGGGTGTGGGGCAATCAGCCCCAGCATTTT.

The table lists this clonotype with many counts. CDR3 DNA sequence: TGTGCCAGCAGCTTCCCAGTGGTCCTTGGGCCTTTCTTT. Its translation: CASSFPVVLGPFF. The rearrangement joins TRBV7-2 to TRBJ1-1; D ambiguous. Germline V gene lookup returns CDR1 SGHTA and CDR2 FQGNSA. The CDR3 loop spans 13 amino acids. The V gene lost 3 bases and the J gene lost 12 bases, with 17 bases spanning the gap.

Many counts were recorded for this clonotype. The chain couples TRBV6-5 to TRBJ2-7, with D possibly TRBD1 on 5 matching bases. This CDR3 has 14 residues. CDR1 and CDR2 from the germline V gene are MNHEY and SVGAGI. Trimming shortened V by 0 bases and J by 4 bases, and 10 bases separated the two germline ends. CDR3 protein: CASSYSRQGYEQYF. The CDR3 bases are TGTGCCAGCAGTTACTCGAGGCAGGGATACGAGCAGTACTTC.

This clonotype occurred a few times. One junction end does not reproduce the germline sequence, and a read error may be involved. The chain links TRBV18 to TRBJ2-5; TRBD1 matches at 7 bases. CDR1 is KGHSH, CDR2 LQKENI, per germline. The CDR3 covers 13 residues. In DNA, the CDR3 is TGTGCCGGCTCCGAGGGGGCGGCCGAGACCCAGTACTTC. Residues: CAGSEGAAETQYF.

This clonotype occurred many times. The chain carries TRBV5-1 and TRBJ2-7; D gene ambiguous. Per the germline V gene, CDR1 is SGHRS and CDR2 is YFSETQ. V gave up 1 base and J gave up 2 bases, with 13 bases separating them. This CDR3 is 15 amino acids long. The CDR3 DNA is TGCGCCAGCAGCTTGATAGGCGTCAGAACCTACGAGCAGTACTTC. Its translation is CASSLIGVRTYEQYF.

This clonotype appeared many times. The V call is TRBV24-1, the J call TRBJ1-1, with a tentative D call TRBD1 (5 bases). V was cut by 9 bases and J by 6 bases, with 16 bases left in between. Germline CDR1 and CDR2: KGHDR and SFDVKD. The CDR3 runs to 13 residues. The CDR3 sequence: CATLGRLRSEAFF. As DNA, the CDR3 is TGTGCCACCCTGGGGCGGCTGAGGTCTGAAGCTTTCTTT.

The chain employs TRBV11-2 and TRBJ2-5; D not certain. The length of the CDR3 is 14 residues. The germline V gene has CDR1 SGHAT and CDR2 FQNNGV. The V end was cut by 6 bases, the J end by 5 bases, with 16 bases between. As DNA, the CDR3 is TGTGCCAGCAGTTTTACGGCAGGCGACGAGACCCAGTACTTC. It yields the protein CASSFTAGDETQYF.

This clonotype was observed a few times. CDR3 nucleotides: TGCAGTGCTAGGCGGTTCACGGGCGGGGGGTCGAACACCGGGGAGCTGTTTTTT. It encodes CSARRFTGGGSNTGELFF. This chain uses TRBV20-1 with TRBJ2-2; 8 nucleotides align to TRBD2. This CDR3 is built from 18 residues. V trimming: 3 bases; J trimming: 0 bases; junction bases outside the gene matches: 12. Germline-derived CDR1 and CDR2 are DFQATT and SNEGSKA (reference sequence).

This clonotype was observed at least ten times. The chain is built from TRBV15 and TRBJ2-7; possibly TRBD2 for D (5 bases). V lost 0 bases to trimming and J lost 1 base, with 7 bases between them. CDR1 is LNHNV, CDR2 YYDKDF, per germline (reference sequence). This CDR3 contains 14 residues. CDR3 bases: TGTGCCACCAGCAGAGATCTAGCTTCCTACGAGCAGTACTTC. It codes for CATSRDLASYEQYF.

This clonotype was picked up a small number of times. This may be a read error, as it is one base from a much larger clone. The CDR3 DNA follows: TGTGCCAGCAGTTCATGGACAGGGCGCTATGGCTACAGCTTC. Encoded protein: CASSSWTGRYGYSF. The chain has TRBV6-9 and TRBJ1-2, with 8 bases fitting TRBD1. Germline loops: CDR1 MNHGY, CDR2 SVAAGI. CDR3 length equals 14 residues.

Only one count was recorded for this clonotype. The CDR3 bases are TGTGCCAGTCGTCTGACAGGCCTCTATGGCTACACCTTC. The encoded protein is CASRLTGLYGYTF. The chain uses TRBV7-8 and TRBJ1-2; TRBD1 is a possible D gene (6 bases). V was cut by 9 bases and J by 4 bases, with 15 bases left in between. The CDR3 loop spans 13 amino acids. Germline CDR1 reads SGHVS; CDR2 reads FQNEAQ.

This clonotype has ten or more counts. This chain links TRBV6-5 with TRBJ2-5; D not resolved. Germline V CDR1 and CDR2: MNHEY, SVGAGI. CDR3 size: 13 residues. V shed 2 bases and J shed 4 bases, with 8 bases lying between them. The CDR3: CASSYTRGETQYF. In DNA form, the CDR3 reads TGTGCCAGCAGTTACACCCGAGGAGAGACCCAGTACTTC.

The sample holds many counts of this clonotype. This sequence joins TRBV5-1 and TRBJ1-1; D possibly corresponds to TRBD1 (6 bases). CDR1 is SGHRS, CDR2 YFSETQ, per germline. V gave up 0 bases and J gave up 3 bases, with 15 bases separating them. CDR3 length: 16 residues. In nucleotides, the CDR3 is TGCGCCAGCAGCTTGGGTCCCAGGGGCGGAGACACTGAAGCTTTCTTT. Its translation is CASSLGPRGGDTEAFF. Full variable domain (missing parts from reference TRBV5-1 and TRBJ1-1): KAGVTQTPRYLIKTRGQQVTLSCSPISGHRSVSWYQQTPGQGLQFLFEYFSETQRNKGNFPGRFSGRQFSNSRSEMNVSTLELGDSALYLCASSLGPRGGDTEAFFGQGTRLTVV.

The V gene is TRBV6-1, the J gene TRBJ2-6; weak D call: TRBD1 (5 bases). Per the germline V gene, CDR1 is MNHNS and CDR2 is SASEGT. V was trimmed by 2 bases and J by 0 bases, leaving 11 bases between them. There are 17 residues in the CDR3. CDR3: CASSEYRLSSGANVLTF. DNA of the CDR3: TGTGCCAGCAGTGAATACAGGTTGAGCTCTGGGGCCAACGTCCTGACTTTC.

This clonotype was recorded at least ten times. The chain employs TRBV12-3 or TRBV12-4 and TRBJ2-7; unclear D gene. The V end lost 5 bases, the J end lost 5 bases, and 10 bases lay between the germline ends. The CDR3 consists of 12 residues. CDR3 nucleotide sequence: TGTGCCAGCAGTCCACAGTGGGACGAGCAGTACTTC. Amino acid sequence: CASSPQWDEQYF.

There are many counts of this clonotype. CDR3 loop: CSATVPRGETQYF. DNA of the CDR3: TGCAGTGCCACCGTCCCGAGAGGGGAGACCCAGTACTTC. The chain has TRBV20-1 and TRBJ2-5; perhaps TRBD2 as D (5 bases). Per germline, CDR1 DFQATT and CDR2 SNEGSKA (reference sequence). The CDR3 is 13 amino acids. With 6 bases removed from V and 5 bases from J, the gap between germline ends came to 16 bases.

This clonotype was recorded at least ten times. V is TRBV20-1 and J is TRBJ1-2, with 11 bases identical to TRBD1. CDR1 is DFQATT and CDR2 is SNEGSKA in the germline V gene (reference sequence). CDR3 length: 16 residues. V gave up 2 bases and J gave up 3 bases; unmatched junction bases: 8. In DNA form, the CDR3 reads TGCAGTGCTAGACGTCCGTGGGGACAGGGGGACTATGGCTACACCTTC. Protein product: CSARRPWGQGDYGYTF.